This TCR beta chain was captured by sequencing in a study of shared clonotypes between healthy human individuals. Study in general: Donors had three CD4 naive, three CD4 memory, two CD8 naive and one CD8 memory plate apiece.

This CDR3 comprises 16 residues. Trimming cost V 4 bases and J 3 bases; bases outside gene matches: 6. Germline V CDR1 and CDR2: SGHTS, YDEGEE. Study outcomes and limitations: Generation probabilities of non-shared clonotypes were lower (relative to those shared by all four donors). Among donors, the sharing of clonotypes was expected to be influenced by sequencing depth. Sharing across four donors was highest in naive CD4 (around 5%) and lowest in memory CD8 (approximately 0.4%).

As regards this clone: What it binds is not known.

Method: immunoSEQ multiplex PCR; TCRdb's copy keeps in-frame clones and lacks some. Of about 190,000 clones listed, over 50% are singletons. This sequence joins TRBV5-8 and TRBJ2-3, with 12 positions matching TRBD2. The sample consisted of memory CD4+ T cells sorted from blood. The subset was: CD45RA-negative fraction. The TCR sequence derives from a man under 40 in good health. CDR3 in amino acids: CASSLKGTSGTDTQYF. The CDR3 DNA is TGTGCCAGCAGCCTCAAGGGGACTAGCGGGACAGATACGCAGTATTTT. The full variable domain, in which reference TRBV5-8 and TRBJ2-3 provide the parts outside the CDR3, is EAGVTQSPTHLIKTRGQQATLRCSPISGHTSVYWYQQALGLGLQFLLWYDEGEERNRGNFPPRFSGRQFPNYSSELNVNALELEDSALYLCASSLKGTSGTDTQYFGPGTRLTVL.